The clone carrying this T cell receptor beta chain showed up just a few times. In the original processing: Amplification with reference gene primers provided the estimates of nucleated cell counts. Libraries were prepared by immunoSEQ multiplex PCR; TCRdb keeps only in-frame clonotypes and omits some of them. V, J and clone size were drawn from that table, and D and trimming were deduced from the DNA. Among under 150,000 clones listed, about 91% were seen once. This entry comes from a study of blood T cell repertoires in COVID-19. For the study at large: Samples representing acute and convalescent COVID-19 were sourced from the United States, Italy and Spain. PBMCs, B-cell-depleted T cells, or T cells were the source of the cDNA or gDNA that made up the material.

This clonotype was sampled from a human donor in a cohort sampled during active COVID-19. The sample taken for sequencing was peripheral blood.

This CDR3 is CASSFSGGAETQYF. In DNA form, the CDR3 reads TGTGCCAGCAGTTTTAGCGGGGGGGCGGAGACCCAGTACTTC. The V gene is TRBV27, the J gene TRBJ2-5, with 11 bases matching TRBD2. CDR3 length equals 14 residues. J lost 5 bases, V lost 3 bases, and 2 bases had no gene match. Looked up from germline, CDR1 is MNHEY and CDR2 is SMNVEV (reference sequence).